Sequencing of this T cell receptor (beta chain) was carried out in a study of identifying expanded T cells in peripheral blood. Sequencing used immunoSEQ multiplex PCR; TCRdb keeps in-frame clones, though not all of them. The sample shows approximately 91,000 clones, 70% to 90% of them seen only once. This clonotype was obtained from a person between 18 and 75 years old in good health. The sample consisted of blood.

This chain's CDR3 is CASSSRDRGINSPLHF. CDR3 in DNA: TGTGCCAGCAGTTCCCGGGACAGGGGAATTAATTCACCCCTCCACTTT. The chain couples TRBV27 to TRBJ1-6; 10 bases are a match to TRBD1. V lost 4 bases and J lost 6; bases outside the gene matches: 6. There are 16 residues in the CDR3. Germline V lookup: CDR1 MNHEY, CDR2 SMNVEV (reference sequence).